This note documents a single T cell receptor beta chain sequence. The sample is drawn from a study of control samples from healthy donors and cancer patients. This CDR3 region has 16 residues. Germline CDR1 SGDLS, CDR2 YYNGEE. The V and J ends lost 3 bases and 4 bases, in that order; junction bases with no gene match: 7. The assay was immunoSEQ multiplex PCR, and TCRdb's table has in-frame clones only and misses some. In the table there are 90,000 to 130,000 clones, roughly 88% of which are singletons. What was sequenced was PBMCs. V and J are TRBV9 and TRBJ2-3, with 11 bases lining up with TRBD2. This TCR derives from a woman aged 55-70 years with lung cancer. CDR3 sequence: CASSGLAGTVADTQYF. CDR3 sequence (DNA): TGTGCCAGCAGCGGACTAGCGGGAACAGTGGCAGATACGCAGTATTTT.